This TCR beta chain emerged from a study of PD-1 blockade in classical Hodgkin lymphoma. Study-wide points: Diminished baseline TCR diversity has been reported in newly diagnosed patients relative to healthy donors. Differences between repertoires have undefined causes, possibly disease activity or prior therapy.

Time point reported: newly diagnosed, previously untreated cHL patient sample. Comparison relied on PBMCs that came from newly diagnosed, untreated classical Hodgkin lymphoma. The trim removed 1 base at V and 3 bases at J, leaving 0 bases unmatched. The CDR3 is made up of 15 amino acids. In germline, CDR1 is SGHVS, CDR2 FQNEAQ. Sequencing was performed with immunoSEQ multiplex PCR; in TCRdb, only in-frame clones are kept and a portion is missing. This table holds approximately 47,000 clones, more than 75% found once. With regard to this clone: Antigen unknown.

The source of this sequence is a human donor with classical Hodgkin lymphoma. The rearrangement links TRBV7-8 to TRBJ2-1; 10 bases align to TRBD2. Input material: peripheral blood mononuclear cells (PBMCs). Written as DNA, the CDR3 is TGTGCCAGCAGCTTAGGACTAGCGGGCTACAATGAGCAGTTCTTC. It encodes CASSLGLAGYNEQFF. The full variable domain, rest sourced from reference TRBV7-8 and TRBJ2-1, is GAGVSQSPRYKVAKRGQDVALRCDPISGHVSLFWYQQALGQGPEFLTYFQNEAQLDKSGLPSDRFFAERPEGSVSTLKIQRTQQEDSAVYLCASSLGLAGYNEQFFGPGTRLTVL.